This TCR beta chain was sequenced during a study of cytomegalovirus exposure and HLA in healthy donors. Study conclusions and caveats: Specificity for CMV antigens was confirmed in vitro for a few of the CMV-associated chains. One later analysis, an examination of the 100 to 150 validation repertoires, found that first-cohort TCR clusters tended to co-occur in them. Overall, under 200 TCR beta chains were annotated as cytomegalovirus-associated. Cytomegalovirus status was reportedly diagnosed by the classifier with high sensitivity and specificity.

Germline assignment: CDR1 MNHEY and CDR2 SVGAGI. The CDR3 runs 14 residues. Trimming left V 2 bases short and J 8 bases short, with 15 bases between. To note about this clone: Its target is unknown.

Some clones are missing from TCRdb's copy, which holds only in-frame ones; the method was immunoSEQ multiplex PCR. The sample has some 250,000 clones; roughly 89% are singletons. This TCR was sampled from a woman between 18 and 29 years old in good health and CMV-seronegative. Sequenced input: PBMCs. The chain joins TRBV6-5 to TRBJ1-2, with D unresolved. CDR3 DNA: TGTGCCAGCAGTTACGAGGGCAGCTTCGGGGGCTACACCTTC. Encoded protein: CASSYEGSFGGYTF.